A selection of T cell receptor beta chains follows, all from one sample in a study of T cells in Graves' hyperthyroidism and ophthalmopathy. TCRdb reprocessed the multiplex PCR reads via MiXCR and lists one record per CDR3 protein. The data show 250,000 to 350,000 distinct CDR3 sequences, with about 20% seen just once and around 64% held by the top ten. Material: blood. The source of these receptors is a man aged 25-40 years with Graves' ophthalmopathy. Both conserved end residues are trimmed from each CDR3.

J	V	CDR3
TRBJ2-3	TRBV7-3	ASSLISGSTDTQY
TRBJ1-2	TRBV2	ASNRDPVYGYT
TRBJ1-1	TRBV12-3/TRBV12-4	ASSSEVQGTEAF
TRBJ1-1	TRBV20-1	SALTGTGREAF
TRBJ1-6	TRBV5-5	ASSFDGNSPLH
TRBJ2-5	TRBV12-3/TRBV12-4	ASSLDRDRETQY
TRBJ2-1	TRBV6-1	ASSEEGRKNNEQF
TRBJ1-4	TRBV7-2	ASSLSTGGNEKLF
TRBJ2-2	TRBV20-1	SARNLRDIETGELF
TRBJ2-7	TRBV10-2	ASRKRSSYEQY
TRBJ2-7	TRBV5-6	ASSLVTGGLEQY
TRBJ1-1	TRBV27	ASSSGTGSEAF
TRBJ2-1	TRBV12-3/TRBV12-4	ASSFSLGGRALSYNEQF
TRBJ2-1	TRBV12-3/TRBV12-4	ASIMGLAWNEQF
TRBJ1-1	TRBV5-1	ASSLITGGRGTEAF
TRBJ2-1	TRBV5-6	ASSLRASGRNEQF
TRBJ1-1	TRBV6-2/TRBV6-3	ASTLHPGQGAYEAF
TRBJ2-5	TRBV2	ASRALRSDQETQY
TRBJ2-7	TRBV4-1	ASSQVPSFYEQY
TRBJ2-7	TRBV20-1	SASFPAAGGYEQY
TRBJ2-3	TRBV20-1	SARGNSRGTDTQY
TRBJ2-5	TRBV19	ASSTQRGSQETQY
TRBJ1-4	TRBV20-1	SARLLGAEKLF
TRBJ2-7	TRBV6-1	ASSPLGGGFDEQY
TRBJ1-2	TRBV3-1	ASSPPDRVRYGYT
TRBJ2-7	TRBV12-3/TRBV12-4	ASSLAASGSYEQY
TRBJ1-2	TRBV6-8	ASSYSGNYGYT
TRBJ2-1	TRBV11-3	ASSHPGQGASNEQF
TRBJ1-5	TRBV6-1	ASSEHPRGQGRPQH
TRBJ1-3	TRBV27	ASSLDRSSGNTIY
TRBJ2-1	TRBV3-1	ASSQELRGLAGTGEQF
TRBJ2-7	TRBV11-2	ASSFGLAGGYERY